This T cell receptor beta chain stems from a study of blood T cell repertoires in COVID-19. About the study: Acute-phase and convalescent COVID-19 samples originated in the United States, Italy and Spain. Sources were T cells, B-cell-depleted T cells, or PBMCs; the material itself was cDNA or gDNA.

The junction had 8 bases not matched to a gene; V was cut back by 2 bases and J by 3 bases. This CDR3 is built from 17 residues. The V gene's germline CDR1 is MNHEY and CDR2 SMNVEV (reference sequence). In the study's own analysis: By means of reference gene primer amplification, nucleated cell counts were estimated. Clones were read by immunoSEQ multiplex PCR, and TCRdb kept only the in-frame ones, dropping some. V and J calls and clone size follow that table, whereas D and trimming were derived from the DNA. The sample lists under 300,000 clones; 90% were seen once. Sequences were obtained from peripheral blood. The sequence came from a woman aged 40 to 55 with acute or convalescent COVID-19. The chain links TRBV27 to TRBJ2-1; 9 positions agree with TRBD2. The CDR3 coding sequence is TGTGCCAGCAGTTTAGGGGGGCTAGCGGGAAACTACAATGAGCAGTTCTTC. This encodes CASSLGGLAGNYNEQFF.